This paragraph reports one TCR beta chain. The antigen is undetermined. The data stem from a study of Ad26.COV2.S vaccination and SARS-CoV-2 variants. Study-wide context: Donor joined the COV1001 Ad26.COV2.S trial arm.

TCRdb keeps only in-frame clones here, not all; method: immunoSEQ multiplex PCR. The sample contains some 250,000 clones, 85% to 90% of which appear only once. Study outcomes and limitations: Non-spike TCR breadth was similar in vaccine and placebo recipients. Recipients given vaccine exceeded placebo recipients in spike-specific TCR breadth.

Treatment of the sample: approximately 18 received Ad26.COV2.S at low or high dose, single or two shots; a few received placebo; per-sample allocation not given. The investigators took samples on day 63 after the first vaccine or placebo injection. The sequence came from a person between 18 and 59 years old who received the Ad26.COV2.S COVID-19 vaccine or a placebo. Sequences were derived from peripheral blood, sampled in a trial of Ad26.COV2.S vaccine versus placebo.

The CDR3 reads CASSGLPGGNQPQHF. For the CDR3, the DNA is TGTGCCAGCAGCGGACTTCCAGGGGGTAATCAGCCCCAGCATTTT. The J gene is TRBJ1-5, the V gene TRBV7-8; TRBD1 agrees at 7 bases. J gave up 4 bases and V 5 bases, and 8 bases lay outside the gene matches. This CDR3 comprises 15 residues. Germline V gene lookup returns CDR1 SGHVS and CDR2 FQNEAQ.